A selection of T cell receptor beta chains follows, all from one sample in a study of T cells in Graves' hyperthyroidism and ophthalmopathy. TCRdb re-analysed the multiplex PCR reads in MiXCR, keeping a single row per CDR3 protein. The sample lists more than 600,000 distinct CDR3 sequences, roughly 17% occurring once. Sequenced sample: blood. Receptors were obtained from a man younger than 30 with Graves' hyperthyroidism. Both conserved end residues are part of each CDR3. D genes are given only for firm matches. Expanded clones are given a class, and other clones once, few, many or no size at all.

clone_size	v_call	j_call	d_call	cdr3_aa
-	TRBV10-3	TRBJ2-3	-	CAISDTVPDTQYF
few	TRBV29-1	TRBJ2-1	-	CSVRRNLNNEQFF
many	TRBV28	TRBJ1-1	-	CASSLTGGSEAFF
many	TRBV2	TRBJ2-2	-	CASSERQAVNTGELFF
-	TRBV20-1	TRBJ1-2	-	CSSKEGVTNYGYTF
few	TRBV19	TRBJ2-2	TRBD2	CASSILAGSGELFF
-	TRBV9	TRBJ2-7	-	CASSVGANSGIYEQYF
few	TRBV9	TRBJ2-1	TRBD2	CASSVGGGSRNEQFF
-	TRBV27	TRBJ2-3	-	CASSLTGATQYF
-	TRBV7-9	TRBJ2-3	-	CASSLEGSTGGTQYF
few	TRBV20-1	TRBJ2-1	TRBD2	CSARFSGRSYNEQFF
many	TRBV28	TRBJ2-5	TRBD1	CASSLMVGAGGRETQYF
-	TRBV7-3	TRBJ1-2	-	CASSAGTAEIYGYTF
many	TRBV12-3/TRBV12-4	TRBJ1-6	TRBD1	CASSDPGQALHF
-	TRBV18	TRBJ2-1	-	CASSPDGILSYNEQFF
many	TRBV28	TRBJ2-7	-	CASSPEDRTDKQYF
many	TRBV12-3/TRBV12-4	TRBJ2-1	TRBD2	CASGVSGVYNEQFF
-	TRBV28	TRBJ2-1	-	CASSFTGSFRNEQFF
many	TRBV20-1	TRBJ2-5	TRBD2	CSARDPSGSTKTQYF
few	TRBV27	TRBJ1-1	TRBD1	CASSSKTGGLTEAFF
-	TRBV9	TRBJ2-7	-	CASTRDPGTQGHEQYF
-	TRBV6-5	TRBJ1-2	-	CASSYPTPGTSTYGYTF
-	TRBV20-1	TRBJ2-3	TRBD2	CSARDLTSGTGDTQYF
-	TRBV9	TRBJ2-7	-	CASSPDWTSYEQYF
few	TRBV19	TRBJ2-1	TRBD2	CASSIHAVAGLTYNEQFF
-	TRBV29-1	TRBJ1-1	-	CSGGGRLVDEAFF
-	TRBV7-9	TRBJ2-1	TRBD2	CASSLREALNEQFF
many	TRBV7-2	TRBJ2-1	TRBD2	CASSREVVYNEQFF
-	TRBV19	TRBJ1-1	TRBD1	CASRGQGLTEAFF
few	TRBV7-9	TRBJ2-1	TRBD2	CASSQTSGVWNEQFF
many	TRBV7-8	TRBJ2-1	TRBD1	CASSFRTGVSYNEQFF
-	TRBV7-2	TRBJ1-4	TRBD1	CASSPSTGSKLFF
many	TRBV28	TRBJ2-7	-	CASRKSGHEQYF
-	TRBV7-9	TRBJ1-1	-	CASSLRGSRANTEAFF
-	TRBV7-9	TRBJ2-7	TRBD1	CASSLSGTAYERYF
many	TRBV6-6	TRBJ2-7	-	CASSYSRAAMSSYEQYF
-	TRBV5-8	TRBJ1-2	-	CASSLELAVNYGYTF
many	TRBV6-1	TRBJ2-1	TRBD1	CASTKGQGRNEQFF
-	TRBV4-3	TRBJ2-4	-	CASSQDMQGGNIQYF
many	TRBV30	TRBJ2-3	-	CAWSVRRDTQYF
few	TRBV12-3/TRBV12-4	TRBJ2-7	-	CASSSRRGAYYEQYF
many	TRBV7-2	TRBJ2-7	-	CASSLGGLGEQYF
many	TRBV2	TRBJ2-4	TRBD2	CASRGSSGRDIQYF
many	TRBV7-8	TRBJ1-4	TRBD1	CASAGQGFNAEKLFF
-	TRBV6-2/TRBV6-3	TRBJ2-5	-	CASSGNRETQYF
many	TRBV7-9	TRBJ2-7	-	CASSWAGLDEQYF
few	TRBV30	TRBJ1-5	-	CAWSGAGQPQHF
-	TRBV20-1	TRBJ2-1	TRBD1	CSARDTGTGDWNEQFF
many	TRBV7-2	TRBJ2-1	TRBD2	CASSLVRLAGGSQGDNEQFF
few	TRBV24-1	TRBJ2-1	TRBD2	CATSGSLAGGTSGTSYNEQFF
many	TRBV11-2	TRBJ2-3	-	CASSVRGSWSTDTQYF
few	TRBV27	TRBJ1-6	-	CASTKNPDFRGALHF
-	TRBV19	TRBJ2-3	TRBD2	CASSPIAGAISDTQYF
many	TRBV2	TRBJ1-4	-	CASSEDGLLGIATNEKLFF
many	TRBV28	TRBJ2-7	-	CASTRQDSYEQYF